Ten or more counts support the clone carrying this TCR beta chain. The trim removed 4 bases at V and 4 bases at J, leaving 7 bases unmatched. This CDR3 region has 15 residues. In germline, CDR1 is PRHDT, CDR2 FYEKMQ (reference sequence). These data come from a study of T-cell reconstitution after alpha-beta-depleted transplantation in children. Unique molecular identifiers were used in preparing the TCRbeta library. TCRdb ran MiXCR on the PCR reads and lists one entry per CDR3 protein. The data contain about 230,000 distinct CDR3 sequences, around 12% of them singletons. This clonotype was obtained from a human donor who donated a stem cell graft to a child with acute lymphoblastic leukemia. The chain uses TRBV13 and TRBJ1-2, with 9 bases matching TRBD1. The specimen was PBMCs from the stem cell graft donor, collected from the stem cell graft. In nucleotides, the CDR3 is TGTGCCAGCAGCTCCAGAAGACAGGGGGGCTATGGCTACACCTTC. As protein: CASSSRRQGGYGYTF. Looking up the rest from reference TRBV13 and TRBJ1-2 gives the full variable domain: AAGVIQSPRHLIKEKRETATLKCYPIPRHDTVYWYQQGPGQDPQFLISFYEKMQSDKGSIPDRFSAQQFSDYHSELNMSSLELGDSALYFCASSSRRQGGYGYTFGSGTRLTVV.